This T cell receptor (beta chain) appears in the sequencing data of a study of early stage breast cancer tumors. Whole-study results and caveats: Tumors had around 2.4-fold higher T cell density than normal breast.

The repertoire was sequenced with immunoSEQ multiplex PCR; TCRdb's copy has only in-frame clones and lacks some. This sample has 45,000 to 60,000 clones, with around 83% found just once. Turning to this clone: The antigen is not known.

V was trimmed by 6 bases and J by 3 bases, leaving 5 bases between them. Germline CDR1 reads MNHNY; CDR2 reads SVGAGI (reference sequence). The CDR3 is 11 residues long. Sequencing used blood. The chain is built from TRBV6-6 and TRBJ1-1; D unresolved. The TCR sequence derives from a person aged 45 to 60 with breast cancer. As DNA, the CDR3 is TGTGCCAGCAGCCGAGACACTGAAGCTTTCTTT. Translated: CASSRDTEAFF.